This TCR beta chain was found in a study of T cell responses to AZD1222 COVID-19 vaccine. On this clone: Its antigen is still unknown.

Clones were sequenced by immunoSEQ multiplex PCR, and TCRdb holds only the in-frame ones, with some missing. The data show about 100,000 clones, around 87% seen once. Study-wide points: No day 14 peak samples; only post-peak repertoires were characterized. Among those given AZD1222, only five or six were seropositive at baseline. Most donors were white British, females outnumbered males, and clonal diversity was possibly underestimated. Vaccine-associated CD4 TCRs spanned spike, dominant at 160-218 and 743-854.

The V end was cut by 0 bases, the J end by 2 bases, with 10 bases between. CDR3 length: 14 residues. Germline V CDR1 and CDR2: GTSNPN, SVGIG (reference sequence). V and J are TRBV30 and TRBJ2-5; TRBD1 might be the D (6 bases). This clonotype was sampled from an adult in good health. This sample comprised peripheral blood, obtained on day 0 of MenACWY control vaccination. CDR3 sequence: CAWSVLGQQETQYF. For the CDR3, the DNA is TGTGCCTGGAGTGTACTTGGACAGCAAGAGACCCAGTACTTC.